This paragraph reports one TCR beta chain. Its antigen is unknown. This entry is derived from a study of STAT5B mutations in CD4+ large granular lymphocyte leukemia. In the study overall: The CDR3 'QG' motif was associated with a particular HLA allele among healthy donors. Findings and limits, study-wide: TRBV06-family usage was enriched in top patient clones (8/27) versus controls (2/35).

The CDR3 loop spans 14 amino acids. V dropped 1 base and J dropped 5 bases, with 11 bases sitting between them. CDR1 is LNHDA and CDR2 is SQIVND in the germline V gene (reference sequence). Generated by immunoSEQ multiplex PCR, the TCRdb table keeps only in-frame clones and is missing some. The sample lists around 30,000 clones; roughly 70% were seen once. This TCR was recovered from a human donor in good health. V gene TRBV19 combines with J gene TRBJ1-1; TRBD1 is a possible D gene (6 bases). The specimen was CD4+ T cells from blood buffy coats. The CDR3: CASSIASRGTEAFF. CDR3 bases: TGTGCCAGTAGTATAGCTTCGAGGGGGACTGAAGCTTTCTTT.